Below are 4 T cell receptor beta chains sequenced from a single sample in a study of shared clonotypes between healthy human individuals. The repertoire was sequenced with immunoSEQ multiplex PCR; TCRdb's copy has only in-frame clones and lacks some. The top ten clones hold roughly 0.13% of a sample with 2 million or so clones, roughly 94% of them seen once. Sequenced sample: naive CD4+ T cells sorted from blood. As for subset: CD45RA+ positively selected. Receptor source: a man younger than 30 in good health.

CDR3 residues: CASSGRQGGNTEAFF. The CDR3 bases are TGTGCCAGCAGCGGACGACAGGGAGGGAACACTGAAGCTTTCTTT. The chain combines TRBV7-9 with TRBJ1-1; 7 bases agree with TRBD1. CDR1 is SEHNR, CDR2 FQNEAQ, per germline (reference sequence). After removal of 5 bases from V and 1 base from J, the junction contained 7 bases not matched to a gene. The CDR3 contains 15 residues.

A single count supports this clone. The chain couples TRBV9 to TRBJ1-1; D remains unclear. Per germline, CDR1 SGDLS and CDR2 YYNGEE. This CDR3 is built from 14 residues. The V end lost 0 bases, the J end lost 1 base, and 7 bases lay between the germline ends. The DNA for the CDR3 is TGTGCCAGCAGCGTAGGGGCACAGAACACTGAAGCTTTCTTT. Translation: CASSVGAQNTEAFF.

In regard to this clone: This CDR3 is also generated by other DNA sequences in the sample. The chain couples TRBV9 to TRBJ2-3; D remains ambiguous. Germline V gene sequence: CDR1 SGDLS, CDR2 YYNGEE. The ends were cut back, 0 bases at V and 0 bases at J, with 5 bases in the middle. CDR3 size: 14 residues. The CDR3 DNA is TGTGCCAGCAGCGTAGCCCTAAGCACAGATACGCAGTATTTT. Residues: CASSVALSTDTQYF.

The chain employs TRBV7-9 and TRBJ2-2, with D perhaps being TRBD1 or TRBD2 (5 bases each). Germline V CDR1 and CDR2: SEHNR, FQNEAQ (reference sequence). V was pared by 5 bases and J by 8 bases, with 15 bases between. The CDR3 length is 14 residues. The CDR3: CASSQYWGSGELFF. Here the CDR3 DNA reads TGTGCCAGCAGCCAATATTGGGGGTCAGGGGAGCTGTTTTTT. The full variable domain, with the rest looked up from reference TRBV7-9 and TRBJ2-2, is DTGVSQNPRHKITKRGQNVTFRCDPISEHNRLYWYRQTLGQGPEFLTYFQNEAQLEKSRLLSDRFSAERPKGSFSTLEIQRTEQGDSAMYLCASSQYWGSGELFFGEGSRLTVL.